Listed below are T cell receptor beta chains from one sample, sequenced in a study of technical replicates of blood from a handful of donors. The method was immunoSEQ multiplex PCR; TCRdb's version includes in-frame clones alone and lacks a portion of them. The sample has tens of thousands of clones, over 90% seen once. Sequencing input: PBMCs. The source of these receptors is a human donor in good health. Some clones in this sample may be carry-over from other donors' samples. Each CDR3 is given with its conserved first and last residue. D genes are given only for firm matches. Only part of the rows carry a size: once, few, many, or a class if the clone is expanded.

cdr3_nt | cdr3_aa | cdr3_length | v_call | d_call | clone_size | j_call
TGCAGCGTGTGGGACAGCACAAACTATGGCTACACCTTC | CSVWDSTNYGYTF | 13 | TRBV29-1 | TRBD1 | - | TRBJ1-2
TGTGCCAGCTCCTATACTAGGGGGCCCAGCGAGCAGTACTTC | CASSYTRGPSEQYF | 14 | TRBV7-2 | TRBD1 | - | TRBJ2-7
TGTGCCTGGAGGCGGACAGGCCGGTCCTACGAGCAGTACTTC | CAWRRTGRSYEQYF | 14 | TRBV30 | TRBD1 | - | TRBJ2-7
TGTGCCAGCAGTTACTCTGTCCTCAGCACAGATACGCAGTATTTT | CASSYSVLSTDTQYF | 15 | TRBV6-5 | - | - | TRBJ2-3
TGTGCCAGCAGTGAAGCCCGGTTAGCGGGAAGCTCCTACAATGAGCAGTTCTTC | CASSEARLAGSSYNEQFF | 18 | TRBV6-1 | TRBD2 | - | TRBJ2-1
TGTGCCAGTAGTACACAGGGCTCTGGGGCCAACGTCCTGACTTTC | CASSTQGSGANVLTF | 15 | TRBV19 | - | - | TRBJ2-6
TGCGCCAGCAGCGGGACTAGCAGGACCCAGTACTTC | CASSGTSRTQYF | 12 | TRBV4-1 | TRBD2 | - | TRBJ2-5
TGCGCCAGCACCCAAATCAAGACAGGGGGCGGTACCGGGGAGCTGTTTTTT | CASTQIKTGGGTGELFF | 17 | TRBV5-1 | TRBD1 | - | TRBJ2-2
TGTGCCAGCAGCCAGGGACAGGGGGTGCTCAATCAGCCCCAGCATTTT | CASSQGQGVLNQPQHF | 16 | TRBV5-8 | TRBD1 | - | TRBJ1-5
TGTGCCAGCAGCTTGGCACAGGGGCAGAACTATGGCTACACCTTC | CASSLAQGQNYGYTF | 15 | TRBV5-4 | TRBD1 | few | TRBJ1-2
TGTGCCAGCAGTTCCGGACAGGGAAATTTCGGAGGCTACACCTTC | CASSSGQGNFGGYTF | 15 | TRBV28 | TRBD1 | - | TRBJ1-2
TGTGCCAGCAGCTTAGCGGGTTCGGCTGAGCAGTTCTTC | CASSLAGSAEQFF | 13 | TRBV7-3 | - | - | TRBJ2-1
TGTGCCAGCAGCTTGAGTTCCAGGGGACAAGACACCATATATTTT | CASSLSSRGQDTIYF | 15 | TRBV11-1 | - | few | TRBJ1-3
TGTGCCAGTAGTAAAACGACAGGGCAAACTAATGAAAAACTGTTTTTT | CASSKTTGQTNEKLFF | 16 | TRBV19 | TRBD1 | once | TRBJ1-4
TGTGCCAGCAGCTTGATAGCGGGGGGGCCTAGCGAGCAGTACTTC | CASSLIAGGPSEQYF | 15 | TRBV7-6 | TRBD2 | - | TRBJ2-7
TGTGCCAGTAGTACCGGGGGACTAGCATCTGGGGAGCTGTTTTTT | CASSTGGLASGELFF | 15 | TRBV19 | TRBD2 | - | TRBJ2-2
TGTGCCAGCAGCTTAGTCAGCGAGGGCCTCCAGTACTTC | CASSLVSEGLQYF | 13 | TRBV7-8 | - | - | TRBJ2-5
TGTGCCAGCAGCTTAGCCGGGGGGAGCACAGATACGCAGTATTTT | CASSLAGGSTDTQYF | 15 | TRBV7-2 | TRBD2 | - | TRBJ2-3
TGTGCCTGGAAGGAGTACAATGAGCAGTTCTTC | CAWKEYNEQFF | 11 | TRBV30 | - | once | TRBJ2-1
TGTGCCAGCAGCCTTAGACAGGGCAACACTGAAGCTTTCTTT | CASSLRQGNTEAFF | 14 | TRBV7-9 | TRBD1 | - | TRBJ1-1
TGTGCCAGTAAGGAACTAGCGGGAGTTTACGGTGAGCAGTTCTTC | CASKELAGVYGEQFF | 15 | TRBV19 | TRBD2 | - | TRBJ2-1
TGCAGCGTTGAATCGAGGACTAGCGGGGGGTTAGCCGGGGAGCTGTTTTTT | CSVESRTSGGLAGELFF | 17 | TRBV29-1 | TRBD2 | - | TRBJ2-2
TGTGCCAGCAGTTACGGCAGGGGGCAAGGCTACACCTTC | CASSYGRGQGYTF | 13 | TRBV6-5 | TRBD1 | - | TRBJ1-2
TGTGCCAGCAGCTTTCTCCTAGCGGGAGCTGGTGAGCAGTTCTTC | CASSFLLAGAGEQFF | 15 | TRBV7-2 | TRBD2 | - | TRBJ2-1
TGTGCCACCAGCAGAGAGCGGGGGGCCTTCTACGAGCAGTACTTC | CATSRERGAFYEQYF | 15 | TRBV15 | TRBD2 | - | TRBJ2-7
TGTGCCAGCAGCTTAGTGGGAGGTTCGAACACCGGGGAGCTGTTTTTT | CASSLVGGSNTGELFF | 16 | TRBV7-2 | - | - | TRBJ2-2
TGTGCCAGCAGTTCAGAGGTAGCGTTGGGGAATGAGCAGTTCTTC | CASSSEVALGNEQFF | 15 | TRBV27 | - | - | TRBJ2-1
TGTGCCAGCCACGGTGGTAGGGGGCGTAAGTCTGGGGCCAACGTCCTGACTTTC | CASHGGRGRKSGANVLTF | 18 | TRBV2 | TRBD1 | - | TRBJ2-6
TGTGCCTGGAGTGTACGGTGGACAGGGCCGTTAAGGAACGAGCAGTACTTC | CAWSVRWTGPLRNEQYF | 17 | TRBV30 | TRBD1 | - | TRBJ2-7
TGTGCCAGCACCTTTGGGGGACAGGCAGCCCTTGAAGCTTTCTTT | CASTFGGQAALEAFF | 15 | TRBV2 | TRBD1 | once | TRBJ1-1
TGCAGCGTCGGGACAGGGTACTCTGGGGCCAACGTCCTGACTTTC | CSVGTGYSGANVLTF | 15 | TRBV29-1 | TRBD1 | - | TRBJ2-6
TGCGCCAGCAGCCAAGGACAGGGCCCGCAGGAGCAGTACTTC | CASSQGQGPQEQYF | 14 | TRBV5-1 | TRBD1 | - | TRBJ2-7
TGTGCCAGCAGCGTAAAGGACAGGGGGCAGGACACCGGGGAGCTGTTTTTT | CASSVKDRGQDTGELFF | 17 | TRBV9 | TRBD1 | - | TRBJ2-2
TGCGCCAGCAGCTTGGTAGTGGACACCGGGGAGCTGTTTTTT | CASSLVVDTGELFF | 14 | TRBV5-1 | - | - | TRBJ2-2
TGTGCCAGCAGCCCCCGTTTACTAGCGGGGGCGAACTCCTACGAGCAGTACTTC | CASSPRLLAGANSYEQYF | 18 | TRBV7-2 | TRBD2 | - | TRBJ2-7
TGTGCCAGCTCACCACCGATGCGGGGGGGGTCCTACGAGCAGTACTTC | CASSPPMRGGSYEQYF | 16 | TRBV18 | TRBD2 | - | TRBJ2-7
TGTGCCAGCAGCCCCCACGCGGGGAACCAAGAGACCCAGTACTTC | CASSPHAGNQETQYF | 15 | TRBV11-3 | - | - | TRBJ2-5
TGTGCCAGCAGCTTAGTCCAGGGAACCACCTACGAGCAGTACTTC | CASSLVQGTTYEQYF | 15 | TRBV7-2 | - | - | TRBJ2-7
TGTGCCAGCAGCCCGACCCGGGGGGAGGCCGGGGAGCTGTTTTTT | CASSPTRGEAGELFF | 15 | TRBV4-2 | TRBD2 | - | TRBJ2-2
TGCGCCAGCAGCAAGGACAGGGAATTCGACGAGCAGTACTTC | CASSKDREFDEQYF | 14 | TRBV5-1 | TRBD1 | - | TRBJ2-7
TGTGCCAGCAGCCAAGGGACAGGGACGTACGAGCAGTACTTC | CASSQGTGTYEQYF | 14 | TRBV4-2 | TRBD1 | - | TRBJ2-7
TGCGCCAGCAGCTTTTCAGAAGCTAACTATGGCTACACCTTC | CASSFSEANYGYTF | 14 | TRBV5-1 | - | - | TRBJ1-2
TGCGCCAGCACAGACACCCAGTTTAACTATGGCTACACCTTC | CASTDTQFNYGYTF | 14 | TRBV10-2 | - | - | TRBJ1-2
TGTGCCTGGGGACTAGCGGACTACGAAACCTCCCCAGATACGCAGTATTTT | CAWGLADYETSPDTQYF | 17 | TRBV30 | TRBD2 | few | TRBJ2-3